This T cell receptor (beta chain) was sequenced in a study of T cells after yellow fever vaccination. Study-level findings and limits: FACS-sorted repertoires could contain abundant clonotypes contaminating from the bulk population.

A single record per CDR3 protein comes from TCRdb applying MiXCR to the 5' RACE reads. The sample yields some 340,000 distinct CDR3 sequences, approximately 4% seen once. Remarks on this clonotype: The antigen is not known.

This CDR3 contains 13 residues. V lost 6 bases to trimming and J lost 0 bases, with 11 bases between them. Looked up from germline, CDR1 is DFQATT and CDR2 is SNEGSKA (reference sequence). This receptor was obtained from a man aged 18 to 29 who received the YFV17D yellow fever vaccine. V gene TRBV20-1 combines with J gene TRBJ1-1; D is uncertain. This specimen was PBMCs, taken 5 days after the yellow fever booster vaccination. The CDR3 protein is CSAGRDMNTEAFF. Written as DNA, the CDR3 is TGCAGTGCCGGACGAGACATGAACACTGAAGCTTTCTTT.